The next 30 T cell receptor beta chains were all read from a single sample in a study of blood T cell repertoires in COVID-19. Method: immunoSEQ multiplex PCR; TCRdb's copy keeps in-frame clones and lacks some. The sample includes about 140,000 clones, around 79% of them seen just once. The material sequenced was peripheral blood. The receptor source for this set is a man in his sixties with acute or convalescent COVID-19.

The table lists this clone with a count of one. Here the CDR3 DNA reads TGTGCCAGCAGCTTGCCAGGGGAAAATTCACCCCTCCACTTT. Translation gives CASSLPGENSPLHF. The chain is built from TRBV5-6 and TRBJ1-6, with D tentatively TRBD1 (6 bases). The CDR3 has 14 amino acids. The germline V gene has CDR1 SGHDT and CDR2 YYEEEE. Deletions cut 1 base from V and 7 bases from J, with 9 bases between.

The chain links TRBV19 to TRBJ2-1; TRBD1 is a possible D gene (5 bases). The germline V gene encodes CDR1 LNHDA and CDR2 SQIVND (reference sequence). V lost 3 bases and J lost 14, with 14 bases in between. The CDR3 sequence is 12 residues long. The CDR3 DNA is TGTGCCAGTAGTATGCAGCAGGGCGGAAAGTTCTTC. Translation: CASSMQQGGKFF.

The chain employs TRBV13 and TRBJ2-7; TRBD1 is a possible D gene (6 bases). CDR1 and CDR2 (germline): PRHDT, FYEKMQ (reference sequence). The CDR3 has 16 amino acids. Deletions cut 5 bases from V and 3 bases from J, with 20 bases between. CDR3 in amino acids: CASSASTGPGGYEQYF. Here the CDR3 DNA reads TGTGCCAGCAGCGCCAGCACAGGGCCTGGGGGCTACGAGCAGTACTTC.

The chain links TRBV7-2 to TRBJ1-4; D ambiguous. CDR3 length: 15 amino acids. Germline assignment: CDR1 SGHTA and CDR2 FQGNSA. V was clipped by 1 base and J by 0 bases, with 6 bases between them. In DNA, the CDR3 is TGTGCCAGCAGCTTAGGTTATACAACTAATGAAAAACTGTTTTTT. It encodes CASSLGYTTNEKLFF.

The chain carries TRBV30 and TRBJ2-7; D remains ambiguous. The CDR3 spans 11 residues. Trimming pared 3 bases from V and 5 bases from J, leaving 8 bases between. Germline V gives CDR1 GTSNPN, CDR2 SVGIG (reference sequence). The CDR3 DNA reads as TGTGCCTGGAGACAAAGAAACGAGCAGTACTTC. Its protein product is CAWRQRNEQYF.

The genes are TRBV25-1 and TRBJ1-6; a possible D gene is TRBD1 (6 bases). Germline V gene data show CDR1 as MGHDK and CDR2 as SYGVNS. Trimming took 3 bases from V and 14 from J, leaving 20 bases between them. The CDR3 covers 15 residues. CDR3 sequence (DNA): TGTGCCAGCAGTGAGGATCGCGTGGGGGCGTGGGCCCTCCACTTT. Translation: CASSEDRVGAWALHF.

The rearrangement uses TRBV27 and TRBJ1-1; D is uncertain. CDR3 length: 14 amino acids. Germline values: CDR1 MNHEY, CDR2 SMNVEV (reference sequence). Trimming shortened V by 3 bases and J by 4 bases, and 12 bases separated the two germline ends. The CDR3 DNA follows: TGTGCCAGCAGTTTGCGGCCGCGGGGCACTGAAGCTTTCTTT. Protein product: CASSLRPRGTEAFF.

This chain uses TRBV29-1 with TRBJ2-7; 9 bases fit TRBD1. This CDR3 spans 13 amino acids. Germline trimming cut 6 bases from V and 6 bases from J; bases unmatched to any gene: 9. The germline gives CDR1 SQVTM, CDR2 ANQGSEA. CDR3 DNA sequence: TGCAGCGTGGGGACAGGGAAGGGATCCGAGCAGTACTTC. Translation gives CSVGTGKGSEQYF.

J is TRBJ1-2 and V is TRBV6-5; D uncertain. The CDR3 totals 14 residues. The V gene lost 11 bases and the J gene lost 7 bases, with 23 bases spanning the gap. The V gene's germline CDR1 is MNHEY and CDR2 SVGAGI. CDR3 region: CAARKGGLDGGYTF. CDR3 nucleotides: TGTGCCGCCCGGAAGGGAGGGCTCGATGGTGGCTACACCTTC.

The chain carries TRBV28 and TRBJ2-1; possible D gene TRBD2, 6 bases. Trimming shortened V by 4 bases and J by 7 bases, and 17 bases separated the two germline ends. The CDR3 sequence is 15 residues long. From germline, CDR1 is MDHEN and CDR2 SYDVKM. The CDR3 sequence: CASSSGRDLLNEQFF. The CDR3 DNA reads TGTGCCAGCAGTTCGGGCCGGGACTTGCTTAATGAGCAGTTCTTC. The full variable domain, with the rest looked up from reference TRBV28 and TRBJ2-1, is DVKVTQSSRYLVKRTGEKVFLECVQDMDHENMFWYRQDPGLGLRLIYFSYDVKMKEKGDIPEGYSVSREKKERFSLILESASTNQTSMYLCASSSGRDLLNEQFFGPGTRLTVL.

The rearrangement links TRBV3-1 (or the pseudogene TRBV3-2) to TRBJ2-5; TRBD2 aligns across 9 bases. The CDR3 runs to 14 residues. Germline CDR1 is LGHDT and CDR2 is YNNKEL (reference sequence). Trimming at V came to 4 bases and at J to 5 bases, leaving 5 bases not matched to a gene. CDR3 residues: CASSPLAGHETQYF. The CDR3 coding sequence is TGTGCCAGCAGCCCGCTAGCGGGACACGAGACCCAGTACTTC.

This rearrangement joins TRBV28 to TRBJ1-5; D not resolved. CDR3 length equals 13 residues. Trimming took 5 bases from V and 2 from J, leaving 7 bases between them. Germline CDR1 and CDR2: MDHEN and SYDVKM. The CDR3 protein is CASSTGGNQPQHF. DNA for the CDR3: TGTGCCAGCAGTACCGGGGGCAATCAGCCCCAGCATTTT.

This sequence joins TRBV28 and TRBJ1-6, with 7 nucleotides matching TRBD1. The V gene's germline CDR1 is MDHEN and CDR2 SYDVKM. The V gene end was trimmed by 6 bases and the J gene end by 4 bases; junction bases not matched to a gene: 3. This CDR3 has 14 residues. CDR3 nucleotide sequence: TGTGCCAGCAGCGGGGACAGTTATAATTCACCCCTCCACTTT. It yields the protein CASSGDSYNSPLHF.

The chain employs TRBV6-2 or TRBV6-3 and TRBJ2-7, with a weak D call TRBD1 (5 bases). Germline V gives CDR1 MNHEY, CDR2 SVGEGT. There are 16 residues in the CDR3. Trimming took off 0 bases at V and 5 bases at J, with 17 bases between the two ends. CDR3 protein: CASSYSISQGSNEQYF. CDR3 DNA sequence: TGTGCCAGCAGTTACTCGATAAGCCAGGGCAGCAACGAGCAGTACTTC.

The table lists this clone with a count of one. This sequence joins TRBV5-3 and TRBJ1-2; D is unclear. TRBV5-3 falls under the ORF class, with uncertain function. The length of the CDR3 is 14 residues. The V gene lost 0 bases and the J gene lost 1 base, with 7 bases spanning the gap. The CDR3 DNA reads TGTGCCAGAAGCTTGGCACAGCTTAACTATGGCTACACCTTC. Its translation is CARSLAQLNYGYTF.

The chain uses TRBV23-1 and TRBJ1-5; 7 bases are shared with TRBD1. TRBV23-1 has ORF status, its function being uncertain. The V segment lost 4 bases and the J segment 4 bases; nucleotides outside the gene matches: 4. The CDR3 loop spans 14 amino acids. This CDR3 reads CASSRVQGNQPQHF. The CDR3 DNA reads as TGCGCCAGCAGTCGAGTACAGGGGAATCAGCCCCAGCATTTT.

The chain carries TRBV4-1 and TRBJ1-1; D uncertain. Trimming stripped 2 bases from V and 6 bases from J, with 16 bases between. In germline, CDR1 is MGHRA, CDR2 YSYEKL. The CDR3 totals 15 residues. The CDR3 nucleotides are TGCGCCAGCAGCCAAACACACAGCCCCCATCCTGAAGCTTTCTTT. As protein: CASSQTHSPHPEAFF.

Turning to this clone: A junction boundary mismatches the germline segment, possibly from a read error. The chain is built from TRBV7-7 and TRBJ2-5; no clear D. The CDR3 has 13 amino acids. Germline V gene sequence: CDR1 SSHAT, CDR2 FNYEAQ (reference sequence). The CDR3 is CASSLDGLGTQYF. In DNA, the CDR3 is TGTGCTAGCAGCTTAGATGGGCTGGGGACCCAGTACTTC.

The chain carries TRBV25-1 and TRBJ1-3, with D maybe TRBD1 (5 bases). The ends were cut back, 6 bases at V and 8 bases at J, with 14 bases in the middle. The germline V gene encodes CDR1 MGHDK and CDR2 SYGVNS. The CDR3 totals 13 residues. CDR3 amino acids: CASSHGGGDTIYF. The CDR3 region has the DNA TGTGCCAGCAGCCATGGGGGGGGTGACACCATATATTTT.

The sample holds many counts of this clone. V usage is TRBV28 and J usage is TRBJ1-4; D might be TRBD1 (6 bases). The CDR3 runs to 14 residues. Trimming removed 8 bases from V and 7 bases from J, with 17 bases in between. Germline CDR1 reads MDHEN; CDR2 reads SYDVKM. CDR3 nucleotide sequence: TGTGCCAGCGCCCCAGGGGCACGGACTGAAAAACTGTTTTTT. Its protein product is CASAPGARTEKLFF.

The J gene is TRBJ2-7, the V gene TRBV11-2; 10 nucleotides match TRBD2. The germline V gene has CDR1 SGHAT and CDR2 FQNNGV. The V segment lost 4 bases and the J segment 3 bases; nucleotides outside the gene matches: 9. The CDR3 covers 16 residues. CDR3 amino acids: CASSSPSGRRFYEQYF. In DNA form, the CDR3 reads TGTGCCAGCAGCTCCCCTAGCGGGAGAAGGTTCTACGAGCAGTACTTC.

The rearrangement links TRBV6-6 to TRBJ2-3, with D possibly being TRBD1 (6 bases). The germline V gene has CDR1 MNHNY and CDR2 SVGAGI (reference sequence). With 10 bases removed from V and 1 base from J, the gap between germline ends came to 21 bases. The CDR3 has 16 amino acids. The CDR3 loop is CATLQGEGVGTDTQYF. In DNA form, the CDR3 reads TGTGCCACCCTACAGGGAGAGGGGGTGGGCACAGATACGCAGTATTTT.

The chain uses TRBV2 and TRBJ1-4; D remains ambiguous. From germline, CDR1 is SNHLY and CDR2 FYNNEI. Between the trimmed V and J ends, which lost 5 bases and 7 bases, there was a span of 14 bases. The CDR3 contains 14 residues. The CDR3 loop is CASSLTGSGEKLFF. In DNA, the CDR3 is TGTGCCAGCAGTCTTACGGGATCGGGTGAAAAACTGTTTTTT.

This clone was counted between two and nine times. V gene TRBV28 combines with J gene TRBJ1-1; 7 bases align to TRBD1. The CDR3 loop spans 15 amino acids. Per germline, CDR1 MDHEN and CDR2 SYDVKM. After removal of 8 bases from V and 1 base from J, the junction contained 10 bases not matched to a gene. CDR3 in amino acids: CASVWSGTANTEAFF. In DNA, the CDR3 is TGTGCCAGCGTATGGTCCGGGACAGCGAACACTGAAGCTTTCTTT.

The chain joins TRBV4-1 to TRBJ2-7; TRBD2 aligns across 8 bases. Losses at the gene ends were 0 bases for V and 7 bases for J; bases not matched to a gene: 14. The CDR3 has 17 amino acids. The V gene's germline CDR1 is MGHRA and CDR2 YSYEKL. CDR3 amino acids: CASSQDRLAGTFGEQYF. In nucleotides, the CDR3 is TGCGCCAGCAGCCAAGATCGTCTAGCGGGTACTTTCGGGGAGCAGTACTTC.

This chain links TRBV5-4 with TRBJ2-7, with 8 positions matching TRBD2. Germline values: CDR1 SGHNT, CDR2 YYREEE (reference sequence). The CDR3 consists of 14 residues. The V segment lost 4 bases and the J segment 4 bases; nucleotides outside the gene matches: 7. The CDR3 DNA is TGTGCCAGCAGCCCGGGACTAGTCTCGTACGAGCAGTACTTC. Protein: CASSPGLVSYEQYF.

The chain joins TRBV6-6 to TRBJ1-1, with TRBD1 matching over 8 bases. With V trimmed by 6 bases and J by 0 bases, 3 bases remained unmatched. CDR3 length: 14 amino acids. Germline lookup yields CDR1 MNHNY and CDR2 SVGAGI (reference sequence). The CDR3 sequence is CASSRQGMNTEAFF. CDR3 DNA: TGTGCCAGCAGCCGACAGGGGATGAACACTGAAGCTTTCTTT.

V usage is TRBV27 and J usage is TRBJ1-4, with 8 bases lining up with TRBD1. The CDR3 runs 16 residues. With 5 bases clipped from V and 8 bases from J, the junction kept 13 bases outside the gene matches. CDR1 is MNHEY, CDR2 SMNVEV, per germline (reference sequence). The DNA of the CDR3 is TGTGCCAGCAGTGAATTCCCGACAGGGGAGTCGGAAAAACTGTTTTTT. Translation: CASSEFPTGESEKLFF.

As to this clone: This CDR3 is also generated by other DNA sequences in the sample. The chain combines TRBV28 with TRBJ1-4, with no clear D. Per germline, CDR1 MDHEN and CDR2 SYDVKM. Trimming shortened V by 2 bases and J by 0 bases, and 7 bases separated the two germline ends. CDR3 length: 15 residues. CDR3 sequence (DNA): TGTGCCAGCAGTTTAAGTGGAGCAACTAATGAAAAACTGTTTTTT. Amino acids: CASSLSGATNEKLFF.

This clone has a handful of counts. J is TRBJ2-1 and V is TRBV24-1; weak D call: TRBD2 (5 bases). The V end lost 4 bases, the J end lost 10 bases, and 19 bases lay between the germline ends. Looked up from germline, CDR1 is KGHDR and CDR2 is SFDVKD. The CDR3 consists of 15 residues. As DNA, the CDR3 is TGTGCCACCAGTGACCCCGGAGGTCCGTTTAGAGAGCAGTTCTTC. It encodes CATSDPGGPFREQFF.